These T cell receptor beta chains were read from a single sample in a study of blood T cell repertoires in COVID-19. Data came from immunoSEQ multiplex PCR; TCRdb stores just in-frame clones and leaves some out. The table includes around 45,000 clones, 83% detected once. Sequencing used peripheral blood. These receptors were collected from a man at least 80 years old in a cohort sampled during active COVID-19. CDR3s include the opening cysteine and the closing phenylalanine or tryptophan. The order of the fields is V gene, D gene, clone size, J gene, CDR3 protein, CDR3 DNA. A D gene is named only where the DNA matches it firmly. Not all rows give a size; the values are once, few, many and, for expanded clones, a class.

>TRBV5-6|NA|few|TRBJ2-2
CASSSNTGELFF
TGTGCCAGCAGCTCTAACACCGGGGAGCTGTTTTTT
>TRBV12-3/TRBV12-4|TRBD2|NA|TRBJ2-5
CASSQGLAETQYF
TGTGCCAGCAGTCAGGGACTAGCTGAGACCCAGTACTTC
>TRBV18|TRBD1|NA|TRBJ1-1
CASSGQGLLGNTEAFF
TGTGCCAGCTCGGGACAGGGGCTCCTCGGGAACACTGAAGCTTTCTTT
>TRBV5-6|NA|NA|TRBJ2-5
CASRTRAFQETQYF
TGTGCCAGCAGAACCAGGGCGTTCCAAGAGACCCAGTACTTC
>TRBV6-4|NA|NA|TRBJ2-2
CASSVNQAGELFF
TGTGCCAGCAGTGTTAACCAGGCCGGGGAGCTGTTTTTT
>TRBV18|TRBD2|once|TRBJ2-5
CASSGGLAGIQETQYF
TGTGCCAGCTCCGGGGGACTAGCGGGAATCCAAGAGACCCAGTACTTC
>TRBV11-3|NA|once|TRBJ1-5
CASSLARDYQPQHF
TGTGCCAGCAGCTTGGCCAGGGATTATCAGCCCCAGCATTTT
>TRBV30|NA|NA|TRBJ1-1
CAWMSARVAFF
TGTGCCTGGATGTCAGCGAGAGTAGCTTTCTTT
>TRBV7-9|TRBD1|NA|TRBJ1-2
CASSSTGVYGYTF
TGTGCCAGCAGTTCTACAGGGGTCTATGGCTACACCTTC
>TRBV2|TRBD2|NA|TRBJ2-1
CASSEGLAGYNEQFF
TGTGCCAGCAGTGAGGGCCTAGCGGGGTACAATGAGCAGTTCTTC
>TRBV5-1|TRBD2|NA|TRBJ2-5
CASSLGSGNIETQYF
TGCGCCAGCAGCTTGGGTAGCGGGAACATAGAGACCCAGTACTTC
>TRBV6-5|NA|few|TRBJ1-2
CASSPTGSWGYTF
TGTGCCAGCAGTCCAACAGGGAGTTGGGGCTACACCTTC
>TRBV7-7|TRBD1|NA|TRBJ2-7
CASSLGTASLEQYF
TGTGCTAGCAGCTTAGGGACAGCATCCCTCGAGCAGTACTTC
>TRBV28|NA|NA|TRBJ1-4
CATALREKLFF
TGTGCCACCGCACTGAGGGAAAAACTGTTTTTT
>TRBV5-1|TRBD1|NA|TRBJ2-1
CASSVWGQGADEQFF
TGCGCCAGCAGCGTCTGGGGGCAGGGGGCCGATGAGCAGTTCTTC
>TRBV25-1|NA|NA|TRBJ2-2
CASSRGKPGELFF
TGTGCCAGCAGCAGGGGAAAACCCGGGGAGCTGTTTTTT
>TRBV5-4|TRBD2|NA|TRBJ2-3
CASSLSAGGGDTQYF
TGTGCCAGCAGCCTGAGTGCGGGGGGGGGAGATACGCAGTATTTT
>TRBV15|TRBD2|NA|TRBJ2-5
CATHGREESGETQYF
TGTGCCACTCACGGGCGGGAGGAGTCGGGAGAGACCCAGTACTTC
>TRBV5-1|NA|NA|TRBJ2-7
CASRYSVTSYEQYF
TGCGCCAGCAGATATAGCGTAACATCCTACGAGCAGTACTTC
>TRBV2|NA|NA|TRBJ2-1
CASSVYGSRDSLRGQFF
TGTGCCAGCAGTGTTTATGGGAGCCGGGACTCTCTGCGTGGGCAGTTCTTC
>TRBV10-3|NA|NA|TRBJ1-4
CAISTATNEKLFF
TGTGCCATCAGTACAGCAACTAATGAAAAACTGTTTTTT
>TRBV7-9|TRBD1|NA|TRBJ1-2
CASSLADRPGYTF
TGTGCCAGCAGCTTAGCGGACAGGCCTGGCTACACCTTC
>TRBV5-8|NA|NA|TRBJ2-5
CASSLGVALQETQYF
TGTGCCAGCAGCTTGGGGGTAGCGCTTCAAGAGACCCAGTACTTC
>TRBV15|TRBD1|NA|TRBJ1-2
CATSRGRDSYGYTF
TGTGCCACCAGCAGAGGCCGGGACAGCTATGGCTACACCTTC
>TRBV7-2|NA|NA|TRBJ1-2
CASNRGASRRGGYTF
TGTGCCAGCAACCGCGGGGCGTCTAGACGAGGGGGCTACACCTTC
>TRBV12-5|TRBD1|NA|TRBJ2-5
CASGLTGVGTQYF
TGTGCTAGTGGTTTGACAGGGGTGGGGACCCAGTACTTC
>TRBV7-9|NA|NA|TRBJ1-1
CASSLIGGVNTEAFF
TGTGCCAGCAGCTTGATCGGGGGGGTGAACACTGAAGCTTTCTTT